Below, 30 T cell receptor beta chains from the same sample are listed, as sequenced in a study of blood T cells in healthy people across ages. The use of a sample-barcoded 5' primer and a J-beta primer mix characterized a second PCR of 7 to 11 cycles. One entry per CDR3 protein, called by TCRdb with MiXCR from the 5' RACE reads. Altogether 700,000 to 900,000 distinct CDR3 sequences are present, 40% to 65% being singletons, with the ten largest covering 40% to 50%. Source material: blood. Source of these receptors: a man older than 75 in good health.

The chain combines TRBV2 with TRBJ2-5; 16 nucleotides agree with TRBD2. CDR3 length equals 16 residues. The V gene end was trimmed by 6 bases and the J gene end by 11 bases; junction bases not matched to a gene: 12. The germline V gene has CDR1 SNHLY and CDR2 FYNNEI. Here the CDR3 reads CASSWGLAGGSQEQYF. CDR3 DNA: TGTGCCAGCAGCTGGGGACTAGCGGGAGGGTCGCAGGAGCAGTACTTC.

This clonotype was counted a few times. The chain carries TRBV15 and TRBJ2-3, with TRBD2 matching over 11 bases. After removal of 3 bases from V and 14 bases from J, the junction contained 16 bases not matched to a gene. Germline assignment: CDR1 LNHNV and CDR2 YYDKDF (reference sequence). The CDR3 spans 16 residues. As DNA, the CDR3 is TGTGCCACCAGCAGGGAACTAGCGGGAGAGCACAGATACGCGTATTTT. Its translation is CATSRELAGEHRYAYF.

The chain has TRBV7-2 and TRBJ1-2, with D maybe TRBD1 (6 bases). V lost 5 bases to trimming and J lost 3 bases, with 16 bases between them. The CDR3 length is 15 residues. Looked up from germline, CDR1 is SGHTA and CDR2 is FQGNSA. The CDR3: CASSPYRTEHYGYTF. The CDR3, as DNA: TGTGCCAGCAGCCCATACCGGACAGAACACTATGGCTACACCTTC. Full variable domain (missing parts from reference TRBV7-2 and TRBJ1-2): GAGVSQSPSNKVTEKGKDVELRCDPISGHTALYWYRQSLGQGLEFLIYFQGNSAPDKSGLPSDRFSAERTGGSVSTLTIQRTQQEDSAVYLCASSPYRTEHYGYTFGSGTRLTVV.

This clonotype was picked up a small number of times. V and J are TRBV20-1 and TRBJ2-3; the match to TRBD2 covers 12 bases. V dropped 5 bases and J dropped 0; count of bases not matched to a gene: 6. CDR1 is DFQATT and CDR2 is SNEGSKA in the germline V gene (reference sequence). This CDR3 is built from 16 residues. CDR3 DNA: TGCAGTGCTTGGCTAGCGGGAGGGCCGAGCACAGATACGCAGTATTTT. Its translation is CSAWLAGGPSTDTQYF.

The V call is TRBV10-3, the J call TRBJ2-7; D might be TRBD2 (5 bases). This CDR3 is 12 amino acids long. The germline V and J ends were trimmed by 8 bases and 2 bases, with 10 bases remaining between them. The V gene's germline CDR1 is ENHRY and CDR2 SYGVKD. The CDR3 sequence is CAIAGTAYEQYF. CDR3 nucleotides: TGTGCCATCGCGGGCACGGCCTACGAGCAGTACTTC.

The V gene is TRBV29-1, the J gene TRBJ2-5, with 8 positions matching TRBD1. Germline lookup yields CDR1 SQVTM and CDR2 ANQGSEA. The CDR3 runs to 13 residues. V dropped 5 bases and J dropped 4; count of bases not matched to a gene: 6. The CDR3 nucleotides read TGCAGCGTTAGCCAGGGGGCTAGAGAGACCCAGTACTTC. It translates to CSVSQGARETQYF.

The V gene is TRBV25-1, the J gene TRBJ2-1; D perhaps matches TRBD2 (5 bases). The CDR3 contains 16 residues. V lost 6 bases and J 8 bases, leaving 23 bases between the germline ends. CDR1 is MGHDK, CDR2 SYGVNS, per germline. The CDR3 DNA reads as TGTGCCAGCAGCGGGAACACGGAGACGAGTATGGATGAGCAGTTCTTC. This codes for CASSGNTETSMDEQFF.

V gene TRBV6-1 combines with J gene TRBJ1-6; the D gene is possibly TRBD1 (6 bases). The germline gives CDR1 MNHNS, CDR2 SASEGT. V was shortened by 5 bases and J by 10 bases, with 27 bases between the two germline ends. The length of the CDR3 is 18 residues. CDR3 loop: CASSTIPSQGKGKSPLHF. The CDR3 nucleotides are TGTGCCAGCAGTACCATCCCCTCCCAGGGGAAAGGCAAATCACCCCTCCACTTT.

This clonotype was counted ten times or more. The rearrangement uses TRBV6-1 and TRBJ2-7; D is unresolved. This CDR3 has 13 amino acids. The V and J ends lost 2 bases and 3 bases respectively, with 8 bases between them. CDR1 is MNHNS, CDR2 SASEGT, per germline. This CDR3 is CASSESQIYEQYF. In DNA form, the CDR3 reads TGTGCCAGCAGTGAAAGCCAGATCTACGAGCAGTACTTC.

The chain combines TRBV9 with TRBJ2-7; D uncertain. Germline V CDR1 and CDR2: SGDLS, YYNGEE. V was shortened by 4 bases and J by 3 bases, with 11 bases between the two germline ends. The CDR3 totals 13 residues. In nucleotides, the CDR3 is TGTGCCAGCAGCCCTCAGACAAACTACGAGCAGTACTTC. This gives the protein CASSPQTNYEQYF.

The chain uses TRBV5-1 and TRBJ2-1; possibly TRBD1 or TRBD2 for D (6 bases each). Trimming pared 1 base from V and 0 bases from J, leaving 14 bases between. The CDR3 has 17 residues. The germline gives CDR1 SGHRS, CDR2 YFSETQ. CDR3 in amino acids: CASSLFGGSSSYNEQFF. The CDR3 nucleotides are TGCGCCAGCAGCTTGTTCGGGGGCTCCAGCTCCTACAATGAGCAGTTCTTC.

This sequence joins TRBV24-1 and TRBJ2-1; 8 bases agree with TRBD1. The CDR3 covers 15 residues. V lost 0 bases, J lost 7 bases, and 4 bases stayed unmatched. Looked up from germline, CDR1 is KGHDR and CDR2 is SFDVKD. CDR3 in amino acids: CATSDLQGAGNEQFF. CDR3 sequence (DNA): TGTGCCACCAGTGATTTGCAGGGGGCAGGGAATGAGCAGTTCTTC.

This clonotype occurred many times. The chain combines TRBV29-1 with TRBJ1-6; D possibly corresponds to TRBD1 (6 bases). This CDR3 comprises 13 residues. The germline CDR1 and CDR2 sequences are SQVTM and ANQGSEA. The germline V and J ends were trimmed by 7 bases and 10 bases, with 17 bases remaining between them. This CDR3 reads CSARRTEESPLHF. The CDR3 DNA follows: TGCAGCGCCCGCCGGACAGAGGAATCACCCCTCCACTTT.

This clonotype was seen a single time. This sequence joins TRBV11-2 and TRBJ2-1; 9 positions match TRBD2. The CDR3 has 17 residues. V lost 5 bases, J lost 10 bases, and 18 bases stayed unmatched. The V gene's germline CDR1 is SGHAT and CDR2 FQNNGV. The CDR3 loop is CASSPGRAGGSFYEQFF. In DNA, the CDR3 is TGTGCCAGCAGCCCGGGACGAGCGGGAGGATCGTTCTACGAGCAGTTCTTC.

The chain has TRBV7-9 and TRBJ1-2; a possible D gene is TRBD1 (5 bases). This CDR3 spans 15 amino acids. Per germline, CDR1 SEHNR and CDR2 FQNEAQ (reference sequence). V lost 0 bases, J lost 6 bases, and 14 bases lay in between. The CDR3 nucleotides are TGTGCCAGCAGCTTAGCGGGGCCGATAAGCAATGGCTACACCTTC. It specifies CASSLAGPISNGYTF.

This sequence joins TRBV28 and TRBJ2-5; tentatively, D is TRBD1 (6 bases). The V gene lost 2 bases and the J gene lost 4 bases, with 11 bases spanning the gap. The CDR3 consists of 14 residues. CDR1 is MDHEN, CDR2 SYDVKM, per germline. The CDR3 protein is CASSLRGIGETQYF. The DNA for the CDR3 is TGTGCCAGCAGTTTAAGGGGGATCGGAGAGACCCAGTACTTC.

The rearrangement links TRBV25-1 to TRBJ2-5; 12 positions match TRBD2. The J segment lost 2 bases and the V segment lost 4 bases, leaving 14 bases of the junction unmatched. The CDR3 extends over 19 amino acids. Germline lookup yields CDR1 MGHDK and CDR2 SYGVNS. The CDR3 DNA reads TGTGCCAGCAGTGTACCGGGACTAGCGGGCTCGCTATATCAAGAGACCCAGTACTTC. Amino acid sequence: CASSVPGLAGSLYQETQYF.

The gene calls are TRBV29-1 and TRBJ2-4; D is unclear. There are 15 residues in the CDR3. The germline V and J ends were trimmed by 6 bases and 1 base, with 16 bases remaining between them. Germline loops: CDR1 SQVTM, CDR2 ANQGSEA. Here the CDR3 DNA reads TGCAGCGTCACGCACTCCCTAAGGGCCAAAAACATTCAGTACTTC. This codes for CSVTHSLRAKNIQYF.

This sequence joins TRBV20-1 and TRBJ2-7, with TRBD2 identical over 9 bases. The CDR3 is 18 residues long. V lost 5 bases, J lost 0 bases, and 17 bases stayed unmatched. CDR1 is DFQATT, CDR2 SNEGSKA, per germline (reference sequence). In DNA, the CDR3 is TGCAGTGCTCCCGGGGTTAGCGGGAGTAAAGGGAACTCCTACGAGCAGTACTTC. It yields the protein CSAPGVSGSKGNSYEQYF.

This clonotype was seen ten or more times. CDR3 sequence (DNA): TGTGCCAGCGGATCTTATGGGGGTGTCCAAGAGACCCAGTACTTC. Translating gives CASGSYGGVQETQYF. The gene calls are TRBV12-3 or TRBV12-4 and TRBJ2-5; D is tentatively TRBD1 or TRBD2 (5 bases each). The V gene lost 8 bases and the J gene lost 1 base, with 17 bases spanning the gap. This CDR3 has 15 amino acids.

V and J are TRBV28 and TRBJ2-4; a possible D gene is TRBD1 (5 bases). The DNA end lines up better with TRBJ2-7; the J call may be wrong. Germline-derived CDR1 and CDR2 are MDHEN and SYDVKM. The CDR3 extends over 11 amino acids. Written as DNA, the CDR3 is TGTGTCATTGCAACAGGTTACGAGCAGTACTTC. Its protein is CVIATGYEQYF.

The rearrangement uses TRBV28 and TRBJ1-2, with 7 bases that match TRBD1. The V gene end was trimmed by 7 bases and the J gene end by 6 bases; junction bases not matched to a gene: 17. This CDR3 comprises 16 residues. Germline CDR1 and CDR2: MDHEN and SYDVKM. The CDR3 sequence: CASTRTGTVLNHGYTF. The CDR3 DNA is TGTGCCAGCACCCGAACCGGGACAGTCTTGAATCATGGCTACACCTTC.

The V call is TRBV24-1, the J call TRBJ2-1, with D possibly TRBD1 on 6 matching bases. This CDR3 contains 15 residues. The V gene's germline CDR1 is KGHDR and CDR2 SFDVKD. Between the trimmed V and J ends, which lost 3 bases and 2 bases, there was a span of 10 bases. CDR3 region: CATSDARGAYNEQFF. The CDR3 nucleotides are TGTGCCACCAGTGATGCCAGGGGCGCCTACAATGAGCAGTTCTTC.

Only one count was recorded for this clonotype. This clone may be a read error of a much larger clone one base away. The V gene is TRBV9, the J gene TRBJ2-4; D possibly corresponds to TRBD2 (5 bases). The CDR3 extends over 11 amino acids. Germline V gene sequence: CDR1 SGDLS, CDR2 YYNGEE. Trimming stripped 7 bases from V and 13 bases from J, with 15 bases between. The CDR3 loop reads CASGGGYKQYF. The CDR3 DNA sequence: TGTGCCAGCGGAGGCGGCTACAAGCAGTACTTC.

This clonotype has a count of ten or more. The DNA for the CDR3 is TGTGCCAGCAGGTCCGGGAGGGATGAGCAGTTCTTC. Protein: CASRSGRDEQFF. The genes are TRBV2 and TRBJ2-1; TRBD2 matches at 8 bases. The CDR3 covers 12 residues. Germline values: CDR1 SNHLY, CDR2 FYNNEI. The trim removed 6 bases at V and 8 bases at J, leaving 3 bases unmatched.

This clonotype was seen only a few times. The chain links TRBV20-1 to TRBJ2-7; either TRBD1 or TRBD2 may supply D (5 bases each). This CDR3 is 15 amino acids long. Germline lookup yields CDR1 DFQATT and CDR2 SNEGSKA (reference sequence). Trimming shortened V by 5 bases and J by 0 bases, and 17 bases separated the two germline ends. This CDR3 reads CSALEFGTNSYEQYF. In DNA, the CDR3 is TGCAGTGCTCTTGAGTTCGGGACGAACTCCTACGAGCAGTACTTC.

The chain uses TRBV20-1 and TRBJ1-4, with 10 nucleotides matching TRBD1. Trimming took 6 bases from V and 7 from J; bases not matched to a gene: 5. The CDR3 spans 13 residues. Germline V gene sequence: CDR1 DFQATT, CDR2 SNEGSKA (reference sequence). The CDR3 is CSARGQGFEKLFF. For the CDR3, the DNA is TGCAGTGCGCGGGGACAGGGGTTTGAAAAACTGTTTTTT.

The gene calls are TRBV20-1 and TRBJ1-2; D uncertain. The V end lost 0 bases, the J end lost 8 bases, and 16 bases lay between the germline ends. Per the germline V gene, CDR1 is DFQATT and CDR2 is SNEGSKA (reference sequence). CDR3 length: 14 amino acids. CDR3 nucleotide sequence: TGCAGTGCTAGAGAGGTCCGTTTAGGAGGCGGCTACACCTTC. Translation: CSAREVRLGGGYTF.

A single count supports this clonotype. The rearrangement links TRBV5-1 to TRBJ2-3; 8 bases match TRBD1. The CDR3 extends over 15 amino acids. Unmatched junction bases numbered 9, after V lost 4 bases and J lost 5 bases. The germline CDR1 and CDR2 sequences are SGHRS and YFSETQ. The CDR3 here is CASSTNGQGRDTQYF. The CDR3 DNA sequence: TGCGCCAGCAGCACCAACGGACAGGGAAGAGATACGCAGTATTTT.

V gene TRBV20-1 combines with J gene TRBJ1-1; a possible D gene is TRBD1 (5 bases). Germline lookup yields CDR1 DFQATT and CDR2 SNEGSKA (reference sequence). CDR3 length: 16 amino acids. V was shortened by 2 bases and J by 0 bases, with 16 bases between the two germline ends. The CDR3 region is CSARRVGGGMNTEAFF. The CDR3 DNA sequence: TGCAGTGCTAGAAGGGTTGGGGGAGGGATGAACACTGAAGCTTTCTTT.